One sample yielded the 30 T cell receptor beta chains listed below, sequenced in a study of post-analysis software for immune sequencing data. These TCRs are of unknown antigen specificity. Study-level results: TRBV segments more frequent in patients than in controls numbered five and included TRBV5-6, TRBV5-1 and TRBV20-1.

Each TCR beta cDNA library carried unique molecular identifiers. TCRdb called the PCR reads again in MiXCR, with one record for every CDR3 protein. The sample yields roughly 800,000 distinct CDR3 sequences, roughly 27% seen once. The sequenced sample consisted of blood. The source is a girl between 10 and 17 years old with multiple sclerosis.

This clonotype was counted between two and nine times. The V call is TRBV29-1, the J call TRBJ2-2; 7 bases align to TRBD1. Germline CDR1 reads SQVTM; CDR2 reads ANQGSEA. V shed 4 bases, J shed 6 bases, and the junction held 5 bases outside the gene matches. The CDR3 has 13 amino acids. The chain's CDR3 is CSVGQGEAGELFF. In nucleotides, the CDR3 is TGCAGCGTTGGACAGGGTGAGGCCGGGGAGCTGTTTTTT.

This chain connects TRBV29-1 to TRBJ2-5, with TRBD2 identical over 12 bases. The closer fit of TRBJ2-7 to the DNA end suggests the J call may be wrong. The V gene's germline CDR1 is SQVTM and CDR2 ANQGSEA. CDR3 size: 14 residues. Here the CDR3 reads CSGSRGLAGSEQYF. The CDR3 region has the DNA TGCAGCGGATCTCGGGGACTAGCGGGTTCCGAGCAGTACTTC.

This sequence joins TRBV7-9 and TRBJ2-7, with a possible D match to TRBD1 (6 bases). The J call may be wrong; the DNA end is better matched by TRBJ2-5. The CDR3 loop spans 12 amino acids. The germline gives CDR1 SEHNR, CDR2 FQNEAQ (reference sequence). The CDR3 DNA reads TGTGCCAGCAGCGATGACAGGGAGACCCAGTACTTC. Its protein product is CASSDDRETQYF.

The gene calls are TRBV7-2 and TRBJ2-5, with 9 nucleotides matching TRBD1. Judging by the DNA end, TRBJ2-7 fits better; the J call may be wrong. The germline V gene encodes CDR1 SGHTA and CDR2 FQGNSA. The CDR3 is 13 residues long. Here the CDR3 DNA reads TGTGCCAGCAGCTCCCGGGACAGGGCCGAGCAGTACTTC. Protein product: CASSSRDRAEQYF.

The CDR3 spells CASSLNLGGGETQFF. CDR3 DNA: TGTGCCAGCAGCTTAAACTTGGGGGGCGGAGAGACCCAGTTCTTC. This chain uses TRBV7-2 with TRBJ2-1; D tentatively reads TRBD1 or TRBD2 (6 bases each). Germline V gene lookup returns CDR1 SGHTA and CDR2 FQGNSA. This CDR3 region has 15 residues. Trimming took off 2 bases at V and 13 bases at J, with 21 bases between the two ends. Filled out from reference TRBV7-2 and TRBJ2-1, the complete variable domain reads GAGVSQSPSNKVTEKGKDVELRCDPISGHTALYWYRQSLGQGLEFLIYFQGNSAPDKSGLPSDRFSAERTGGSVSTLTIQRTQQEDSAVYLCASSLNLGGGETQFFGPGTRLTVL.

The chain links TRBV9 to TRBJ1-5, with D hard to call. CDR1 is SGDLS and CDR2 is YYNGEE in the germline V gene. V lost 3 bases and J lost 6, with 13 bases in between. The CDR3 spans 14 residues. The DNA for the CDR3 is TGTGCCAGCAGCGGTGGGTCGAGCTCTCAGCCCCAGCATTTT. It yields the protein CASSGGSSSQPQHF.

Ten or more counts support this clonotype. The genes are TRBV20-1 and TRBJ2-1; TRBD2 aligns across 9 bases. With 5 bases clipped from V and 2 bases from J, the junction kept 4 bases outside the gene matches. From germline, CDR1 is DFQATT and CDR2 SNEGSKA (reference sequence). The CDR3 length is 14 residues. CDR3 region: CSADVAGAYNEQFF. Here the CDR3 DNA reads TGCAGTGCTGATGTAGCGGGAGCCTACAATGAGCAGTTCTTC.

The chain carries TRBV12-3 or TRBV12-4 and TRBJ1-5, with 8 bases that match TRBD1. The CDR3 is made up of 12 amino acids. V shed 8 bases and J 5 bases; nucleotides not matched to a gene: 2. The CDR3 nucleotides are TGTGCCAGCCGGGGACAGGATCAGCCCCAGCATTTT. As protein: CASRGQDQPQHF.

Only a few counts were recorded for this clonotype. The gene calls are TRBV20-1 and TRBJ2-3; 8 nucleotides align to TRBD1. This CDR3 comprises 14 residues. Losses at the gene ends were 3 bases for V and 3 bases for J; bases not matched to a gene: 5. Germline CDR1 DFQATT, CDR2 SNEGSKA (reference sequence). CDR3 nucleotides: TGCAGTGCTAGTGCCAGGGGGCGAACAGATACGCAGTATTTT. Translating it yields CSASARGRTDTQYF.

The chain uses TRBV28 and TRBJ2-6, with a tentative D call TRBD1 (6 bases). CDR3 length equals 18 residues. V was trimmed by 6 bases and J by 0 bases, leaving 18 bases between them. Germline V gene data show CDR1 as MDHEN and CDR2 as SYDVKM. CDR3: CASSPPGQSYSGANVLTF. CDR3 DNA sequence: TGTGCCAGCAGCCCTCCGGGACAATCCTACTCTGGGGCCAACGTCCTGACTTTC. Looking up the rest from reference TRBV28 and TRBJ2-6 gives the full variable domain: DVKVTQSSRYLVKRTGEKVFLECVQDMDHENMFWYRQDPGLGLRLIYFSYDVKMKEKGDIPEGYSVSREKKERFSLILESASTNQTSMYLCASSPPGQSYSGANVLTFGAGSRLTVL.

This chain joins TRBV2 and TRBJ2-1; D not certain. The CDR3 is 11 amino acids. CDR1 is SNHLY and CDR2 is FYNNEI in the germline V gene. V gave up 3 bases and J gave up 9 bases, with 6 bases separating them. The CDR3 bases are TGTGCCAGCAGTGACCGAGCTGAGCAGTTCTTC. Translation gives CASSDRAEQFF.

A word on this clonotype: With a much larger clone just one base away, this may be a read error. V usage is TRBV29-1 and J usage is TRBJ2-5; 7 bases map to TRBD2. Germline-derived CDR1 and CDR2 are SQVTM and ANQGSEA. With V trimmed by 6 bases and J by 4 bases, 5 bases remained unmatched. CDR3 length: 12 residues. CDR3 sequence (DNA): TGCAGCGTGACTAGGGAGGGAGAGACCCAGTACTTC. It yields the protein CSVTREGETQYF.

This sequence joins TRBV14 and TRBJ2-7; 8 positions agree with TRBD2. There are 15 residues in the CDR3. CDR1 and CDR2 (germline): SGHDN, FVKESK. Trimming took 3 bases from V and 2 from J; bases not matched to a gene: 6. The CDR3 DNA is TGTGCCAGCAGCCACTTTAGCGGGATGACCTACGAGCAGTACTTC. Translating gives CASSHFSGMTYEQYF. Full variable domain (missing parts from reference TRBV14 and TRBJ2-7): EAGVTQFPSHSVIEKGQTVTLRCDPISGHDNLYWYRRVMGKEIKFLLHFVKESKQDESGMPNNRFLAERTGGTYSTLKVQPAELEDSGVYFCASSHFSGMTYEQYFGPGTRLTVT.

The J gene is TRBJ1-2, the V gene TRBV29-1; no clear D. Germline CDR1 and CDR2: SQVTM and ANQGSEA. The CDR3 spans 14 residues. Trimming removed 2 bases at V and 4 bases at J, with 14 bases between. CDR3 bases: TGCAGCGTTGAAAGGTCCCAGAGCCTCTATGGCTACACCTTC. This sequence encodes CSVERSQSLYGYTF.

Turning to this clonotype: This may stem from a read error, because a much larger clone lies one nucleotide away. CDR3 bases: TGCAGCGGGGGAAGGGAGGGACCCTACAATGAGCAGTACTTC. It encodes CSGGREGPYNEQYF. The chain combines TRBV29-1 with TRBJ2-1; 7 bases agree with TRBD2. The DNA end is a closer match to TRBJ2-7, so the J assignment may be wrong. CDR1 is SQVTM and CDR2 is ANQGSEA in the germline V gene. This CDR3 is 14 amino acids long.

The chain employs TRBV20-1 and TRBJ1-1; possible D gene TRBD1, 5 bases. Trimming shortened V by 3 bases and J by 10 bases, and 18 bases separated the two germline ends. CDR1 and CDR2 from the germline V gene are DFQATT and SNEGSKA (reference sequence). The CDR3 sequence is 13 residues long. The CDR3 region has the DNA TGCAGTGCTAGGGGATGGGGCCCTTCGGCAGCTTTCTTT. It translates to CSARGWGPSAAFF.

A remark on this clonotype: It may be a read error: a sequence one base away is much more abundant. The V and J genes are TRBV20-1 and TRBJ2-1; 13 bases fit TRBD2. J was trimmed by 7 bases and V by 4 bases; bases with no gene match: 10. The CDR3 spans 16 residues. Germline V gene data show CDR1 as DFQATT and CDR2 as SNEGSKA (reference sequence). The CDR3 protein is CSAIPLLAGGRNEQFF. The CDR3 nucleotides read TGCAGTGCTATCCCCTTACTAGCGGGGGGGCGAAATGAGCAGTTCTTC.

The genes are TRBV6-6 and TRBJ2-2, with D possibly TRBD1 on 6 matching bases. The CDR3 covers 16 residues. Trimming took off 0 bases at V and 3 bases at J, with 11 bases between the two ends. Germline-derived CDR1 and CDR2 are MNHNY and SVGAGI (reference sequence). This CDR3 reads CASSYSPGHHTGELFF. Written as DNA, the CDR3 is TGTGCCAGCAGTTACTCACCGGGACATCACACCGGGGAGCTGTTTTTT.

The chain recombines TRBV7-2 with TRBJ2-5; TRBD2 matches 9 bases. The length of the CDR3 is 15 residues. The V and J ends lost 3 bases and 5 bases, in that order; junction bases with no gene match: 7. Looked up from germline, CDR1 is SGHTA and CDR2 is FQGNSA. The CDR3 sequence is CASSFSGGLVETQYF. CDR3 DNA: TGTGCCAGCAGCTTCAGCGGGGGGTTAGTGGAGACCCAGTACTTC.

The chain uses TRBV2 and TRBJ2-1, with 9 bases aligning to TRBD2. CDR3 length: 14 residues. Per germline, CDR1 SNHLY and CDR2 FYNNEI. The V gene end was trimmed by 10 bases and the J gene end by 6 bases; junction bases not matched to a gene: 10. The chain's CDR3 is CATQAGGTRNEQFF. CDR3 sequence (DNA): TGTGCCACCCAGGCGGGGGGGACCCGCAATGAGCAGTTCTTC.

This sequence joins TRBV5-1 and TRBJ2-1; D is ambiguous. The CDR3 runs 13 residues. The germline CDR1 and CDR2 sequences are SGHRS and YFSETQ. V lost 3 bases and J 8 bases, leaving 12 bases between the germline ends. In DNA, the CDR3 is TGCGCCAGCAGCTCATCCCCGGCGGATGAGCAGTTCTTC. Encoded protein: CASSSSPADEQFF.

The chain is built from TRBV20-1 and TRBJ2-5; 12 positions agree with TRBD2. The CDR3 extends over 22 amino acids. V gave up 1 base and J gave up 11 bases; unmatched junction bases: 32. Germline CDR1 and CDR2: DFQATT and SNEGSKA (reference sequence). The CDR3, as DNA: TGCAGTGCTAGAGGGCCGGGGTTTGAGTCGGAGATATGGACTAGCGGGGACAATGAGCAGTACTTC. Translation: CSARGPGFESEIWTSGDNEQYF.

This clonotype occurred many times. The chain couples TRBV7-2 to TRBJ2-7; D remains ambiguous. This CDR3 has 14 residues. Germline CDR1 and CDR2: SGHTA and FQGNSA. V was clipped by 2 bases and J by 7 bases, with 15 bases between them. CDR3 in amino acids: CASSLFMPNGEQYF. CDR3 nucleotides: TGTGCCAGCAGCTTATTCATGCCCAATGGGGAGCAGTACTTC.

V and J are TRBV4-1 and TRBJ1-1; TRBD1 matches at 8 bases. The junction had 8 bases not matched to a gene; V was cut back by 4 bases and J by 4 bases. The CDR3 sequence is 15 residues long. Germline V gene sequence: CDR1 MGHRA, CDR2 YSYEKL. The CDR3 nucleotides are TGCGCCAGCAGCCCCCTGGACAGGGATGTCACTGAAGCTTTCTTT. Its protein product is CASSPLDRDVTEAFF.

CDR3 amino acids: CASGPLAFENTEAFF. CDR3 DNA: TGTGCCAGCGGGCCACTTGCCTTTGAGAACACTGAAGCTTTCTTT. This chain uses TRBV14 with TRBJ1-1; D unresolved. Trimming cost V 8 bases and J 1 base, with 17 bases left between them. The CDR3 has 15 residues. The germline V gene has CDR1 SGHDN and CDR2 FVKESK.

This clonotype was detected only a few times. The chain is built from TRBV2 and TRBJ2-1; D call uncertain. The germline V gene encodes CDR1 SNHLY and CDR2 FYNNEI. V shed 7 bases and J shed 6 bases, with 7 bases lying between them. This CDR3 spans 11 amino acids. The CDR3 DNA follows: TGTGCCAGCATGAGCCTCAATGAGCAGTTCTTC. Translated: CASMSLNEQFF. Supplemented by reference TRBV2 and TRBJ2-1, the full variable domain reads EPEVTQTPSHQVTQMGQEVILRCVPISNHLYFYWYRQILGQKVEFLVSFYNNEISEKSEIFDDQFSVERPDGSNFTLKIRSTKLEDSAMYFCASMSLNEQFFGPGTRLTVL.

This clonotype was seen only a few times. The V gene is TRBV29-1, the J gene TRBJ2-1, with TRBD2 matching 7 bases. Germline lookup yields CDR1 SQVTM and CDR2 ANQGSEA. CDR3 length: 13 residues. Germline trimming cut 2 bases from V and 12 bases from J; bases unmatched to any gene: 10. The CDR3 spells CSVEPAGDFAQFF. The CDR3 DNA reads as TGCAGCGTTGAACCCGCGGGAGACTTTGCGCAGTTCTTC.

This clonotype came up a few times. The J gene is TRBJ2-3, the V gene TRBV5-1; 7 positions agree with TRBD1. This CDR3 has 21 amino acids. Germline V gene lookup returns CDR1 SGHRS and CDR2 YFSETQ. After removal of 0 bases from V and 0 bases from J, the junction contained 19 bases not matched to a gene. CDR3: CASSLVLRVRGTQLSTDTQYF. CDR3 coding DNA: TGCGCCAGCAGCTTGGTTCTGAGGGTCAGGGGGACCCAATTGAGCACAGATACGCAGTATTTT.

This clonotype was found a few times. The J gene is TRBJ2-1, the V gene TRBV6-4, with 12 bases that match TRBD2. The CDR3 runs 15 residues. Germline CDR1 reads MRHNA; CDR2 reads SNTAGT. V shed 3 bases, J shed 5 bases, and the junction held 2 bases outside the gene matches. This CDR3 is CASSETSGGNNEQFF. CDR3 sequence (DNA): TGTGCCAGCAGTGAGACTAGCGGGGGTAACAATGAGCAGTTCTTC.

This clonotype was recorded a few times. The chain employs TRBV6-4 and TRBJ2-1, with D unclear. The CDR3 covers 13 residues. Trimming took off 0 bases at V and 10 bases at J, with 10 bases between the two ends. The germline V gene has CDR1 MRHNA and CDR2 SNTAGT. The CDR3 is CASSDSVSAEQFF. CDR3 in DNA: TGTGCCAGCAGTGACTCAGTTTCCGCGGAGCAGTTCTTC.